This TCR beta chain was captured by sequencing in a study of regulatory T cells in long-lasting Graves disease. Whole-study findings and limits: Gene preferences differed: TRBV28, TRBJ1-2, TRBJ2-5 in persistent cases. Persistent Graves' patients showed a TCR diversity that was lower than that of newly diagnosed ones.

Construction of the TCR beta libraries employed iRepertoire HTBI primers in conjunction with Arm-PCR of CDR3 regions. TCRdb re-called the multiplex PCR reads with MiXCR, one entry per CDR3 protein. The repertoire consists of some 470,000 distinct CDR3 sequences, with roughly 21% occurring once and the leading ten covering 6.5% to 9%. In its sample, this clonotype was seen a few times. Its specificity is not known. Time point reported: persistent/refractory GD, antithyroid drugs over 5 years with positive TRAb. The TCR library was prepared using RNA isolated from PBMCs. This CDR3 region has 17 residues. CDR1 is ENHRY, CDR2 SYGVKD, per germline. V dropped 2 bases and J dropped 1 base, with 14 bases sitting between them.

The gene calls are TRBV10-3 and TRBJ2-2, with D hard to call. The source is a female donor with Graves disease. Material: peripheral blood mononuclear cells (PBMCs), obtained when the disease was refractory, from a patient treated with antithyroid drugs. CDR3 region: CAISEILNPENTGELFF. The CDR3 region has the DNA TGTGCCATCAGTGAGATCCTAAATCCGGAGAACACCGGGGAGCTGTTTTTT.